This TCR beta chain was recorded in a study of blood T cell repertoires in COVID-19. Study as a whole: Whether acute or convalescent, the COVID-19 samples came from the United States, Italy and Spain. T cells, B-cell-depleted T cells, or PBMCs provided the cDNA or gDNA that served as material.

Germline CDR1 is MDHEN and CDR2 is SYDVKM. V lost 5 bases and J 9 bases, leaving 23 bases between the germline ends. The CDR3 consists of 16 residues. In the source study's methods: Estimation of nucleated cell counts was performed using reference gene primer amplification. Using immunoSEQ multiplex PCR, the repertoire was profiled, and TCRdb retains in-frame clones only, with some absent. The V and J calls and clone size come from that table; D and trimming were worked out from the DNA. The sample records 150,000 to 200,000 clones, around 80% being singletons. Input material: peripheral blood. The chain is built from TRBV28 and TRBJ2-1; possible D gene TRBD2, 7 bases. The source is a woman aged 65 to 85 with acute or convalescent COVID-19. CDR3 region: CASSLPPGGARGEQFF. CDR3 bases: TGTGCCAGCAGTCTCCCCCCTGGGGGGGCTAGGGGTGAGCAGTTCTTC.